This T cell receptor beta chain was identified in a study of T cell clonotyping in hematopoietic cell transplantation. Sequencing was performed with immunoSEQ multiplex PCR; in TCRdb, only in-frame clones are kept and a portion is missing. Seen here are 10,000 to 11,000 clones, roughly half observed once, and the top ten hold 10% to 15%. Recipient blood drawn about 28 days pretransplant and days 30, 100, 180 after. As to this clone: What it recognizes is unknown.

Study findings and constraints: Recipient TCR diversity dropped after transplant; expanded clonotypes rose from day 30 to 180. Broader posttransplant TCR repertoire diversity was predicted by graft donor and pretransplant recipient Inverse Simpson Index values.

Trimming cost V 6 bases and J 7 bases, with 6 bases left between them. This CDR3 spans 10 amino acids. Germline CDR1 DFQATT, CDR2 SNEGSKA (reference sequence). This chain uses TRBV20-1 with TRBJ1-4; D uncertain. The clonotype was recovered from a female patient aged 50-59 years who had an allogeneic stem cell transplant from an unrelated donor, so the T cells may come from the graft donor. Some clones in this sample may be carry-over from other donors' samples. The source material was peripheral blood mononuclear cells, sampled 100 days after allogeneic stem cell transplant. CDR3 in DNA: TGCAGTGCCGGTGGTGAAAAACTGTTTTTT. Translation: CSAGGEKLFF.